Listed below are T cell receptor beta chains from one sample, sequenced in a study of graft-versus-host responses after intestinal transplantation. These receptors have no identified antigens. TCRdb's table, derived via immunoSEQ multiplex PCR, lists solely in-frame clones and lacks some. Of 50,000 to 75,000 clones in the sample, about 94% are singletons; the top ten hold around 0.38%. The sample was unstimulated CD4+ T cells sorted from spleen or lymph node cells, taken before transplant. The receptors were gathered from a human donor who was the organ donor for an intestinal transplant. CDR3s include the opening cysteine and the closing phenylalanine or tryptophan. Each record gives: clone size, J gene, D gene, V gene, CDR3 protein, CDR3 DNA. A D gene is named only where the DNA matches it firmly. For some rows the clone size is stated as once, few or many, or as a class when expanded; others skip it.

clone size: .
J gene: TRBJ2-5
D gene: .
V gene: TRBV15
CDR3 protein: CATSRDRETQYF
CDR3 DNA: TGTGCCACCAGCAGAGATCGGGAGACCCAGTACTTC

clone size: .
J gene: TRBJ2-4
D gene: .
V gene: TRBV4-1
CDR3 protein: CASSQAGLAKNIQYF
CDR3 DNA: TGCGCCAGCAGCCAAGCGGGCTTGGCCAAAAACATTCAGTACTTC

clone size: .
J gene: TRBJ2-7
D gene: TRBD1
V gene: TRBV18
CDR3 protein: CATTGGKEQYF
CDR3 DNA: TGTGCCACCACAGGGGGCAAGGAGCAGTACTTC

clone size: .
J gene: TRBJ1-5
D gene: TRBD1
V gene: TRBV7-8
CDR3 protein: CASSLNLDRDNQPQHF
CDR3 DNA: TGTGCCAGCAGCCTAAACCTAGACAGGGACAATCAGCCCCAGCATTTT

clone size: .
J gene: TRBJ2-7
D gene: .
V gene: TRBV2
CDR3 protein: CASSEALPQYF
CDR3 DNA: TGTGCCAGCAGTGAAGCGCTTCCGCAGTACTTC

clone size: .
J gene: TRBJ2-7
D gene: .
V gene: TRBV11-3
CDR3 protein: CASSLDLGEQYF
CDR3 DNA: TGTGCCAGCAGCTTAGATCTGGGCGAGCAGTACTTC

clone size: .
J gene: TRBJ1-2
D gene: .
V gene: TRBV7-3
CDR3 protein: CASSPRGVNQDGYTF
CDR3 DNA: TGTGCCAGCAGCCCCCGGGGGGTGAATCAGGATGGCTACACCTTC

clone size: once
J gene: TRBJ1-6
D gene: .
V gene: TRBV19
CDR3 protein: CAPWDSDNSPLHF
CDR3 DNA: TGTGCTCCTTGGGACTCCGATAATTCACCCCTCCACTTT

clone size: .
J gene: TRBJ2-5
D gene: .
V gene: TRBV7-2
CDR3 protein: CASSLVSETQYF
CDR3 DNA: TGTGCCAGCAGCTTAGTTTCAGAGACCCAGTACTTC

clone size: once
J gene: TRBJ2-1
D gene: TRBD2
V gene: TRBV12-5
CDR3 protein: CASGSRTSGAYNEQFF
CDR3 DNA: TGTGCTAGTGGCTCTCGGACTAGCGGGGCCTACAATGAGCAGTTCTTC

clone size: .
J gene: TRBJ2-7
D gene: TRBD1
V gene: TRBV6-5
CDR3 protein: CASSKTGGAGYEQYF
CDR3 DNA: TGTGCCAGCAGTAAAACAGGGGGCGCGGGGTACGAGCAGTACTTC

clone size: once
J gene: TRBJ2-5
D gene: .
V gene: TRBV25-1
CDR3 protein: CASSSSGVRETQYF
CDR3 DNA: .

clone size: .
J gene: TRBJ1-1
D gene: .
V gene: TRBV11-2
CDR3 protein: CASSKGFTEAFF
CDR3 DNA: TGTGCCAGCAGTAAGGGGTTCACTGAAGCTTTCTTT

clone size: .
J gene: TRBJ1-2
D gene: .
V gene: TRBV4-1
CDR3 protein: CASSQVGAGSFNGYTF
CDR3 DNA: TGCGCCAGCAGCCAAGTTGGGGCAGGGAGTTTTAATGGCTACACCTTC

clone size: few
J gene: TRBJ2-1
D gene: TRBD2
V gene: TRBV7-8
CDR3 protein: CASSFLAGTSPGNEQFF
CDR3 DNA: TGTGCCAGCAGCTTTTTAGCCGGGACTAGCCCGGGCAATGAGCAGTTCTTC

clone size: .
J gene: TRBJ1-2
D gene: TRBD1
V gene: TRBV27
CDR3 protein: CASSPGDRNYGYTF
CDR3 DNA: TGTGCCAGCAGTCCGGGGGACAGGAACTATGGCTACACCTTC

clone size: .
J gene: TRBJ2-2
D gene: .
V gene: TRBV11-2
CDR3 protein: CASSIGNSVYTGELFF
CDR3 DNA: TGTGCCAGCAGCATAGGTAACTCCGTGTACACCGGGGAGCTGTTTTTT

clone size: .
J gene: TRBJ2-7
D gene: .
V gene: TRBV5-8
CDR3 protein: CASSLGPGLGNEQYF
CDR3 DNA: TGTGCCAGCAGCTTGGGCCCCGGCCTCGGGAACGAGCAGTACTTC

clone size: .
J gene: TRBJ1-1
D gene: .
V gene: TRBV6-5
CDR3 protein: CASSPGPFTEAFF
CDR3 DNA: TGTGCCAGCAGCCCCGGACCGTTTACTGAAGCTTTCTTT

clone size: .
J gene: TRBJ2-7
D gene: TRBD1
V gene: TRBV7-6
CDR3 protein: CASSHGTGLSYEQYF
CDR3 DNA: TGTGCCAGCAGCCACGGGACAGGCCTTTCCTACGAGCAGTACTTC

clone size: .
J gene: TRBJ2-3
D gene: .
V gene: TRBV7-3
CDR3 protein: CASSKGLVGTDTQYF
CDR3 DNA: TGTGCCAGCAGTAAAGGACTCGTTGGCACAGATACGCAGTATTTT

clone size: .
J gene: TRBJ1-3
D gene: .
V gene: TRBV30
CDR3 protein: CASSRDNSGNTIYF
CDR3 DNA: TGTGCCTCTTCCCGGGACAACTCTGGAAACACCATATATTTT

clone size: once
J gene: TRBJ2-1
D gene: .
V gene: TRBV7-6
CDR3 protein: CASSPQGRVGNEQFF
CDR3 DNA: TGTGCCAGCAGCCCCCAGGGGCGTGTTGGCAATGAGCAGTTCTTC

clone size: .
J gene: TRBJ2-1
D gene: TRBD1
V gene: TRBV7-6
CDR3 protein: CASSLAPGQGRIHEQFF
CDR3 DNA: TGTGCCAGCAGCTTAGCCCCCGGACAGGGAAGGATTCATGAGCAGTTCTTC

clone size: .
J gene: TRBJ2-3
D gene: .
V gene: TRBV19
CDR3 protein: CASSSGPDTQYF
CDR3 DNA: TGTGCCAGTAGTAGTGGCCCAGATACGCAGTATTTT

clone size: once
J gene: TRBJ2-7
D gene: TRBD1
V gene: TRBV15
CDR3 protein: CATSRANRGEGIGEQYF
CDR3 DNA: TGTGCCACCAGCAGAGCCAACAGGGGAGAGGGTATCGGAGAGCAGTACTTC

clone size: .
J gene: TRBJ1-4
D gene: TRBD1
V gene: TRBV5-1
CDR3 protein: CASSLGGQGHEKLFF
CDR3 DNA: TGCGCCAGCAGCTTGGGGGGACAGGGGCATGAAAAACTGTTTTTT

clone size: .
J gene: TRBJ2-1
D gene: .
V gene: TRBV18
CDR3 protein: CASSPQDEQFF
CDR3 DNA: TGTGCCAGCTCACCCCAGGATGAGCAGTTCTTC

clone size: .
J gene: TRBJ1-1
D gene: TRBD1
V gene: TRBV6-5
CDR3 protein: CASRLSRGRSEAFF
CDR3 DNA: TGTGCCAGCAGGTTAAGCAGGGGGCGTTCCGAAGCTTTCTTT

clone size: .
J gene: TRBJ2-2
D gene: .
V gene: TRBV10-3
CDR3 protein: CAIRGYTGELFF
CDR3 DNA: TGTGCCATCAGGGGCTACACCGGGGAGCTGTTTTTT

clone size: .
J gene: TRBJ2-3
D gene: TRBD2
V gene: TRBV4-2
CDR3 protein: CASSQVGAGITDTQYF
CDR3 DNA: TGTGCCAGCAGCCAAGTAGGAGCGGGGATCACAGATACGCAGTATTTT

clone size: .
J gene: TRBJ1-1
D gene: .
V gene: TRBV7-9
CDR3 protein: CASSLGDRGNTEAFF
CDR3 DNA: TGTGCCAGCAGCTTAGGTGATAGGGGGAACACTGAAGCTTTCTTT

clone size: .
J gene: TRBJ1-2
D gene: .
V gene: TRBV19
CDR3 protein: CASSAGTLDYGYTF
CDR3 DNA: TGTGCCAGTAGTGCCGGGACACTAGACTATGGCTACACCTTC

clone size: .
J gene: TRBJ2-5
D gene: .
V gene: TRBV5-1
CDR3 protein: CASSFVSGYQETQYF
CDR3 DNA: TGCGCCAGCAGCTTTGTGTCAGGGTACCAAGAGACCCAGTACTTC

clone size: .
J gene: TRBJ2-5
D gene: .
V gene: TRBV4-1
CDR3 protein: CASSQDRQETQYF
CDR3 DNA: TGCGCCAGCAGCCAGGATAGGCAAGAGACCCAGTACTTC

clone size: .
J gene: TRBJ2-7
D gene: TRBD1
V gene: TRBV7-2
CDR3 protein: CASSLVLLRDSSYEQYF
CDR3 DNA: TGTGCCAGCAGCTTAGTCTTACTAAGGGACAGCTCCTACGAGCAGTACTTC

clone size: .
J gene: TRBJ1-2
D gene: .
V gene: TRBV7-9
CDR3 protein: CASSGRGGYTF
CDR3 DNA: TGTGCCAGCAGCGGCCGAGGTGGCTACACCTTC